The 29 T cell receptor beta chains below were found in one sample sequenced in a study of cytomegalovirus exposure and HLA in healthy donors. The primer mix had 60 Vbeta and 13 Jbeta primers. The table came from immunoSEQ multiplex PCR; TCRdb's copy has only in-frame clones and leaves some out. The sample yields some 180,000 clones, nearly 80% seen once. The sequenced sample consisted of PBMCs. Every receptor here comes from a female donor in good health and CMV-seronegative.

Here the CDR3 DNA reads TGTGCCAGCAGCGCCGGGGGGGAGCAGTACTTC. Encoded protein: CASSAGGEQYF. The chain links TRBV7-2 to TRBJ2-7, with 7 bases identical to TRBD2. The J segment lost 7 bases and the V segment lost 5 bases, leaving 2 bases of the junction unmatched. This CDR3 comprises 11 residues. Germline values: CDR1 SGHTA, CDR2 FQGNSA.

The rearrangement links TRBV19 to TRBJ1-2; 9 bases match TRBD1. CDR1 is LNHDA, CDR2 SQIVND, per germline (reference sequence). The junction had 12 bases not matched to a gene; V was cut back by 10 bases and J by 6 bases. The CDR3 loop spans 14 amino acids. The CDR3, as DNA: TGTGCCACCAGAAGAGGGACAGGGATAGATGGCTACACCTTC. Amino acid sequence: CATRRGTGIDGYTF.

The V and J genes are TRBV2 and TRBJ2-1; 11 bases fit TRBD2. Germline lookup yields CDR1 SNHLY and CDR2 FYNNEI. Trimming cost V 1 base and J 6 bases; bases outside gene matches: 8. The CDR3 has 17 residues. The CDR3 DNA sequence: TGTGCCAGCAGTGAAGAAGAGCTAGCGGGGGGCACCAATGAGCAGTTCTTC. It yields the protein CASSEEELAGGTNEQFF.

Turning to this clone: One end of the junction varies from germline; a read error may be responsible. V is TRBV7-9 and J is TRBJ2-5; maybe TRBD2 (6 bases). Looked up from germline, CDR1 is SEHNR and CDR2 is FQNEAQ (reference sequence). The CDR3 totals 16 residues. The CDR3 spells CSSSSGGGAAIETQYF. CDR3 sequence (DNA): TGTTCCAGCAGTTCCGGGGGTGGGGCAGCTATCGAGACCCAGTACTTC.

The genes are TRBV5-1 and TRBJ2-3; D not resolved. CDR3 size: 13 residues. Trimming removed 2 bases from V and 5 bases from J, with 9 bases in between. Germline loops: CDR1 SGHRS, CDR2 YFSETQ. The CDR3 sequence: CASSFLPRDTQYF. CDR3 nucleotides: TGCGCCAGCAGCTTTCTTCCCCGAGATACGCAGTATTTT. Based on the CDR3 plus reference TRBV5-1 and TRBJ2-3, the full variable domain is KAGVTQTPRYLIKTRGQQVTLSCSPISGHRSVSWYQQTPGQGLQFLFEYFSETQRNKGNFPGRFSGRQFSNSRSEMNVSTLELGDSALYLCASSFLPRDTQYFGPGTRLTVL.

The J gene is TRBJ2-7, the V gene TRBV28, with 7 bases matching TRBD1. Per germline, CDR1 MDHEN and CDR2 SYDVKM. The CDR3 runs to 14 residues. V was clipped by 1 base and J by 7 bases; unmatched bases: 7. The CDR3 is CASSLSQGLSEQYF. The CDR3 region has the DNA TGTGCCAGCAGTTTATCACAGGGGCTTAGTGAGCAGTACTTC.

The chain uses TRBV7-9 and TRBJ2-3; D is possibly TRBD1 (6 bases). The germline CDR1 and CDR2 sequences are SEHNR and FQNEAQ (reference sequence). The CDR3 runs 15 residues. V was clipped by 5 bases and J by 3 bases, with 15 bases between them. CDR3 residues: CASSNREEGTDTQYF. The CDR3 nucleotides read TGTGCCAGCAGCAACAGGGAAGAGGGGACAGATACGCAGTATTTT.

CDR3 in amino acids: CASTAGGPPYEQYF. The CDR3 DNA sequence: TGTGCCAGCACAGCCGGGGGGCCTCCCTACGAGCAGTACTTC. This sequence joins TRBV2 and TRBJ2-7; possible D gene TRBD2, 7 bases. Trimming left V 7 bases short and J 2 bases short, with 15 bases between. The CDR3 runs 14 residues. CDR1 and CDR2 from the germline V gene are SNHLY and FYNNEI.

V usage is TRBV5-5 and J usage is TRBJ1-1; D is undetermined. Germline CDR1 is SGHKS and CDR2 is YYEKEE (reference sequence). V was pared by 2 bases and J by 0 bases, with 11 bases between. The CDR3 sequence is 15 residues long. This CDR3 reads CASSFAGRMNTEAFF. CDR3 in DNA: TGTGCCAGCAGCTTTGCGGGAAGAATGAACACTGAAGCTTTCTTT.

The chain uses TRBV2 and TRBJ2-1; 9 bases line up with TRBD2. Losses at the gene ends were 5 bases for V and 9 bases for J; bases not matched to a gene: 11. In germline, CDR1 is SNHLY, CDR2 FYNNEI. This CDR3 region has 15 residues. CDR3 in amino acids: CASSKEAGGPGEQFF. CDR3 bases: TGTGCCAGCAGTAAAGAGGCGGGAGGGCCGGGTGAGCAGTTCTTC.

The CDR3 reads CASRSTGGSGYEQYF. The CDR3 region has the DNA TGTGCCAGCAGATCAACCGGGGGGTCGGGGTACGAGCAGTACTTC. V is TRBV6-5 and J is TRBJ2-7; 7 positions agree with TRBD2. CDR3 length: 15 amino acids. Germline V gene sequence: CDR1 MNHEY, CDR2 SVGAGI. With 6 bases clipped from V and 4 bases from J, the junction kept 12 bases outside the gene matches.

The chain combines TRBV5-1 with TRBJ2-2; 7 bases align to TRBD1. This CDR3 is built from 14 residues. Per the germline V gene, CDR1 is SGHRS and CDR2 is YFSETQ. With 0 bases clipped from V and 6 bases from J, the junction kept 2 bases outside the gene matches. The DNA of the CDR3 is TGCGCCAGCAGCTTGGCCGGACAGGCCGGGGAGCTGTTTTTT. Translating it yields CASSLAGQAGELFF.

The rearrangement joins TRBV9 to TRBJ2-2; no clear D gene. The CDR3 has 15 residues. Deletions cut 4 bases from V and 3 bases from J, with 13 bases between. Germline assignment: CDR1 SGDLS and CDR2 YYNGEE. In nucleotides, the CDR3 is TGTGCCAGCAGCCCCCACACAGCCCACACCGGGGAGCTGTTTTTT. The encoded protein is CASSPHTAHTGELFF.

The chain joins TRBV11-3 to TRBJ1-1; 8 nucleotides align to TRBD1. CDR1 and CDR2 from the germline V gene are SGHNT and YENEEA. V shed 5 bases, J shed 4 bases, and the junction held 6 bases outside the gene matches. The CDR3 is made up of 14 amino acids. The CDR3 loop reads CASSPGQAGTEAFF. For the CDR3, the DNA is TGTGCCAGCAGCCCGGGACAGGCGGGCACTGAAGCTTTCTTT. Full variable domain (rest looked up from reference TRBV11-3 and TRBJ1-1): EAGVVQSPRYKIIEKKQPVAFWCNPISGHNTLYWYLQNLGQGPELLIRYENEEAVDDSQLPKDRFSAERLKGVDSTLKIQPAELGDSAVYLCASSPGQAGTEAFFGQGTRLTVV.

This clone was observed a single time. The chain joins TRBV29-1 to TRBJ1-1; no clear D gene. V was shortened by 3 bases and J by 7 bases, with 9 bases between the two germline ends. CDR3 length: 11 residues. CDR1 and CDR2 (germline): SQVTM, ANQGSEA. The CDR3 DNA follows: TGCAGCGTTGAGGTGTGGAGTGAAGCTTTCTTT. It codes for CSVEVWSEAFF.

The chain couples TRBV4-3 to TRBJ2-2, with D perhaps TRBD2 (6 bases). Germline V CDR1 and CDR2: LGHNA, YSLEER. Trimming took off 4 bases at V and 0 bases at J, with 12 bases between the two ends. The CDR3 length is 16 residues. The CDR3 spells CASSPSTRTNTGELFF. CDR3 nucleotides: TGCGCCAGCAGCCCGTCGACTAGAACGAACACCGGGGAGCTGTTTTTT.

The chain has TRBV4-3 and TRBJ2-1; D is perhaps TRBD1 (5 bases). The CDR3 is 13 residues long. Germline CDR1 and CDR2: LGHNA and YSLEER. V lost 3 bases to trimming and J lost 10 bases, with 13 bases between them. The CDR3 sequence is CASSHYTGEEQFF. DNA of the CDR3: TGCGCCAGCAGCCACTATACAGGAGAAGAGCAGTTCTTC.

V is TRBV28 and J is TRBJ2-1; TRBD2 aligns across 9 bases. The CDR3 loop spans 16 amino acids. Germline loops: CDR1 MDHEN, CDR2 SYDVKM. Losses at the gene ends were 3 bases for V and 5 bases for J; bases not matched to a gene: 8. In DNA, the CDR3 is TGTGCCAGCAGTTTCTTCGGCGGGAGGGGGCACAATGAGCAGTTCTTC. This gives the protein CASSFFGGRGHNEQFF. Full variable domain (remainder filled in from reference TRBV28 and TRBJ2-1): DVKVTQSSRYLVKRTGEKVFLECVQDMDHENMFWYRQDPGLGLRLIYFSYDVKMKEKGDIPEGYSVSREKKERFSLILESASTNQTSMYLCASSFFGGRGHNEQFFGPGTRLTVL.

This rearrangement joins TRBV5-6 to TRBJ2-3; TRBD1 agrees at 10 bases. This CDR3 has 17 residues. V shed 4 bases and J 1 base; nucleotides not matched to a gene: 9. In germline, CDR1 is SGHDT, CDR2 YYEEEE. CDR3 nucleotides: TGTGCCAGCAGCCCGTCGGGGACAGGGGTTGGCACAGATACGCAGTATTTT. It specifies CASSPSGTGVGTDTQYF. The variable domain in full, with the rest retrieved from reference TRBV5-6 and TRBJ2-3, is DAGVTQSPTHLIKTRGQQVTLRCSPKSGHDTVSWYQQALGQGPQFIFQYYEEEERQRGNFPDRFSGHQFPNYSSELNVNALLLGDSALYLCASSPSGTGVGTDTQYFGPGTRLTVL.

A few counts support this clone. The chain links TRBV27 to TRBJ2-1, with 7 nucleotides matching TRBD2. Trimming cost V 7 bases and J 3 bases; bases outside gene matches: 6. CDR3 size: 14 residues. The germline CDR1 and CDR2 sequences are MNHEY and SMNVEV (reference sequence). The CDR3 DNA reads as TGTGCCAGCAAGCCTGCGGGAGTCTACAATGAGCAGTTCTTC. It translates to CASKPAGVYNEQFF.

The chain has TRBV18 and TRBJ1-2; TRBD1 might be the D (5 bases). Per germline, CDR1 KGHSH and CDR2 LQKENI. Trimming took off 1 base at V and 6 bases at J, with 15 bases between the two ends. The CDR3 is 15 residues long. The CDR3 sequence is CASSPLVAGTDGYTF. Written as DNA, the CDR3 is TGTGCCAGCTCACCACTGGTGGCGGGGACCGATGGCTACACCTTC.

The gene calls are TRBV7-9 and TRBJ2-2; D gene ambiguous. Looked up from germline, CDR1 is SEHNR and CDR2 is FQNEAQ (reference sequence). The CDR3 runs 16 residues. The ends were cut back, 2 bases at V and 0 bases at J, with 10 bases in the middle. This CDR3 reads CASSLMGLANTGELFF. The CDR3 DNA reads TGTGCCAGCAGCTTAATGGGCCTCGCGAACACCGGGGAGCTGTTTTTT.

This chain connects TRBV5-1 to TRBJ2-2, with a possible D match to TRBD2 (6 bases). The CDR3 is 15 residues long. V dropped 4 bases and J dropped 8 bases, with 18 bases sitting between them. From germline, CDR1 is SGHRS and CDR2 YFSETQ. This chain's CDR3 is CASSPAPQGGGELFF. In DNA, the CDR3 is TGCGCCAGCAGCCCTGCTCCCCAGGGAGGAGGGGAGCTGTTTTTT.

The rearrangement uses TRBV18 and TRBJ1-1; perhaps TRBD1 as D (6 bases). V lost 1 base and J 1 base, leaving 13 bases between the germline ends. The CDR3 totals 16 residues. The germline gives CDR1 KGHSH, CDR2 LQKENI. Here the CDR3 reads CASSPLGQNTNTEAFF. CDR3 DNA sequence: TGTGCCAGCTCACCACTTGGACAGAATACGAACACTGAAGCTTTCTTT.

The CDR3 reads CSVDRGQGMNTEAFF. CDR3 bases: TGCAGCGTTGACAGGGGCCAAGGGATGAACACTGAAGCTTTCTTT. V is TRBV29-1 and J is TRBJ1-1; tentatively, D is TRBD1 (6 bases). This CDR3 has 15 residues. The germline V gene encodes CDR1 SQVTM and CDR2 ANQGSEA. The V and J ends lost 3 bases and 0 bases respectively, with 14 bases between them.

V gene TRBV4-1 combines with J gene TRBJ2-5; D possibly corresponds to TRBD1 (6 bases). Gene TRBJ2-7 matches the end of the DNA better, so the J call may be wrong. The germline gives CDR1 MGHRA, CDR2 YSYEKL. CDR3 size: 15 residues. The CDR3 region has the DNA TGCGCCAGCAGCCGGGGTGAGGGGGTCTCCTACGAGCAGTACTTC. Translation: CASSRGEGVSYEQYF.

The genes are TRBV27 and TRBJ2-5; D uncertain. CDR1 is MNHEY and CDR2 is SMNVEV in the germline V gene (reference sequence). The CDR3 consists of 13 residues. V was pared by 1 base and J by 1 base, with 4 bases between. CDR3 loop: CASSLWPQETQYF. The CDR3 DNA sequence: TGTGCCAGCAGTTTATGGCCCCAAGAGACCCAGTACTTC.

The gene calls are TRBV7-9 and TRBJ2-3, with D possibly being TRBD2 (6 bases). The CDR3 has 14 amino acids. With 5 bases removed from V and 6 bases from J, the gap between germline ends came to 15 bases. Looked up from germline, CDR1 is SEHNR and CDR2 is FQNEAQ (reference sequence). The CDR3: CASSSSGLRDTQYF. In nucleotides, the CDR3 is TGTGCCAGCAGCAGCTCGGGACTCCGGGATACGCAGTATTTT.

In this sample, this clone turned up a few times. The chain combines TRBV6-5 with TRBJ1-6; D might be TRBD1 (6 bases). Germline V gives CDR1 MNHEY, CDR2 SVGAGI. Trimming stripped 2 bases from V and 4 bases from J, with 9 bases between. The CDR3 runs 15 residues. The CDR3 bases are TGTGCCAGCAGTTACCGGGGGGCTTATAATTCACCCCTCCACTTT. Its translation is CASSYRGAYNSPLHF.